The 3 T cell receptor beta chains below come from one sample, sequenced in a study of cytomegalovirus exposure and HLA in healthy donors. With 60 Vbeta and 13 Jbeta primers, the PCR was carried out. Data came from immunoSEQ multiplex PCR; TCRdb stores just in-frame clones and leaves some out. The sample includes about 150,000 clones, roughly 82% of them seen just once. The sequencing sample was made of PBMCs. The receptors were sampled from a man aged 25 to 40 in good health and CMV-seropositive.

This clone was recorded once. The CDR3 DNA is TGTGCCAGCAGTCCGACAGGGTTGAGCGCTTACAATGAGCAGTTCTTC. It encodes CASSPTGLSAYNEQFF. This sequence joins TRBV27 and TRBJ2-1; TRBD1 matches at 7 bases. The CDR3 consists of 16 residues. V dropped 5 bases and J dropped 4; count of bases not matched to a gene: 11. Germline loops: CDR1 MNHEY, CDR2 SMNVEV (reference sequence).

The chain is built from TRBV13 and TRBJ2-1, with 8 positions matching TRBD2. V shed 6 bases and J 4 bases; nucleotides not matched to a gene: 5. Per germline, CDR1 PRHDT and CDR2 FYEKMQ (reference sequence). CDR3 size: 14 residues. CDR3 DNA sequence: TGTGCCAGCAGGCCGGGACTAGAGTACAATGAGCAGTTCTTC. Residues: CASRPGLEYNEQFF.

This clone has only one observation. This chain connects TRBV4-3 to TRBJ2-6; possibly TRBD1 for D (6 bases). The ends were cut back, 4 bases at V and 4 bases at J, with 23 bases in the middle. This CDR3 is 19 amino acids long. Germline values: CDR1 LGHNA, CDR2 YSLEER. The CDR3 sequence is CASSPRWDGGQRGANVLTF. In nucleotides, the CDR3 is TGCGCCAGCAGCCCCCGGTGGGACGGTGGACAGAGGGGGGCCAACGTCCTGACTTTC.